The 28 T cell receptor beta chains below were found in one sample sequenced in a study of persistence of HIV-infected CD4 T cells. Antigen specificity for these receptors is unknown. Cells were stimulated nonspecifically with anti-CD3/anti-CD28 magnetic beads. Sorting selected CD4+ T cells upregulating both CD40 ligand and CD69. This was the immunoSEQ version 4 assay in survey mode. The assay was immunoSEQ multiplex PCR, and TCRdb's table has in-frame clones only and misses some. The data contain around 39,000 clones, 89% of them singletons. Source: CD4+ T cells sorted from PBMCs after approximately 20-hour stimulation, taken from a patient who received antiretroviral therapy. The receptor source for this set is an adult man with HIV who was CMV-seropositive.

The J gene is TRBJ2-3, the V gene TRBV10-3; perhaps TRBD2 as D (6 bases). Germline values: CDR1 ENHRY, CDR2 SYGVKD. CDR3 length: 15 residues. Trimming left V 11 bases short and J 1 base short, with 19 bases between. Here the CDR3 DNA reads TGTGCCGCGTCTAATGGCGGGGTTGGCACAGATACGCAGTATTTT. Amino acid sequence: CAASNGGVGTDTQYF.

The chain combines TRBV28 with TRBJ1-1; TRBD1 aligns across 7 bases. V gave up 6 bases and J gave up 5 bases; unmatched junction bases: 6. The CDR3 consists of 13 residues. The germline V gene has CDR1 MDHEN and CDR2 SYDVKM. The CDR3 reads CASSSQGRTEAFF. CDR3 bases: TGTGCCAGCAGCTCACAGGGGAGGACTGAAGCTTTCTTT.

As DNA, the CDR3 is TGCAGCGTTCTCCCGGGGGGTAGGGGAGGCGAGCAGTACTTC. Translating it yields CSVLPGGRGGEQYF. The rearrangement links TRBV29-1 to TRBJ2-7; 7 nucleotides align to TRBD2. Unmatched junction bases numbered 13, after V lost 5 bases and J lost 6 bases. Germline values: CDR1 SQVTM, CDR2 ANQGSEA. The CDR3 sequence is 14 residues long.

The V gene is TRBV28, the J gene TRBJ2-7, with a weak D call TRBD1 (5 bases). The germline V gene encodes CDR1 MDHEN and CDR2 SYDVKM. The CDR3 has 13 residues. The germline V and J ends were trimmed by 7 bases and 3 bases, with 13 bases remaining between them. The CDR3 sequence: CASTTNRIYEQYF. CDR3 sequence (DNA): TGTGCCAGCACAACTAACAGGATCTACGAGCAGTACTTC.

The chain is built from TRBV6-4 and TRBJ1-6, with D unresolved. The germline V gene has CDR1 MRHNA and CDR2 SNTAGT. V was clipped by 6 bases and J by 6 bases, with 9 bases between them. The CDR3 consists of 13 residues. The CDR3 nucleotides are TGTGCCAGCAGCACGGGCCTTAATTCACCCCTCCACTTT. It specifies CASSTGLNSPLHF.

The rearrangement uses TRBV6-1 and TRBJ1-2; maybe TRBD1 (5 bases). Germline V gene lookup returns CDR1 MNHNS and CDR2 SASEGT. The CDR3 has 15 amino acids. V lost 2 bases to trimming and J lost 5 bases, with 15 bases between them. CDR3 in amino acids: CASSELYRILYGYTF. The CDR3 nucleotides read TGTGCCAGCAGTGAATTGTACAGGATCCTTTATGGCTACACCTTC.

This sequence joins TRBV25-1 and TRBJ2-7; 7 bases match TRBD1. Trimming at V came to 7 bases and at J to 5 bases, leaving 11 bases not matched to a gene. The CDR3 is 14 residues long. Germline V gene lookup returns CDR1 MGHDK and CDR2 SYGVNS. The CDR3 nucleotides read TGTGCCAGCACACAGACAGGGTCGGCTAACGAGCAGTACTTC. This gives the protein CASTQTGSANEQYF.

The V and J genes are TRBV25-1 and TRBJ2-6, with TRBD1 matching over 8 bases. The CDR3 has 17 amino acids. Germline CDR1 and CDR2: MGHDK and SYGVNS. V lost 6 bases to trimming and J lost 0 bases; unmatched junction nucleotides: 7. The CDR3 is CASSSTGEPSGANVLTF. The DNA of the CDR3 is TGTGCCAGCAGCTCGACAGGGGAGCCCTCTGGGGCCAACGTCCTGACTTTC.

The rearrangement joins TRBV6-5 to TRBJ2-3, with a possible D match to TRBD2 (5 bases). V was clipped by 9 bases and J by 0 bases, with 13 bases between them. The germline V gene encodes CDR1 MNHEY and CDR2 SVGAGI. The CDR3 consists of 14 residues. The DNA for the CDR3 is TGTGCCAGAAGCGATCGGGGAAGCACAGATACGCAGTATTTT. Amino acid sequence: CARSDRGSTDTQYF.

The rearrangement joins TRBV29-1 to TRBJ1-2; D may be TRBD1 (6 bases). V was shortened by 2 bases and J by 4 bases, with 14 bases between the two germline ends. The length of the CDR3 is 14 residues. Germline V CDR1 and CDR2: SQVTM, ANQGSEA. CDR3 DNA: TGCAGCGTTGAATCCCTAGGGGGGTTCTATGGCTACACCTTC. It translates to CSVESLGGFYGYTF.

The rearrangement links TRBV20-1 to TRBJ2-5; unclear D gene. The closer fit of TRBJ2-7 to the DNA end suggests the J call may be wrong. This CDR3 is 11 amino acids long. Per the germline V gene, CDR1 is DFQATT and CDR2 is SNEGSKA (reference sequence). The CDR3 reads CSALLSYEQYF. The CDR3 DNA reads as TGCAGTGCTCTCCTAAGCTACGAGCAGTACTTC.

V gene TRBV3-1 (or the pseudogene TRBV3-2) combines with J gene TRBJ1-1, with D perhaps TRBD1 (6 bases). Germline V gene data show CDR1 as LGHDT and CDR2 as YNNKEL (reference sequence). Deletions cut 6 bases from V and 2 bases from J, with 16 bases between. The CDR3 loop spans 15 amino acids. The CDR3 spells CASSQGQTLNTEAFF. The CDR3 DNA follows: TGTGCCAGCAGTCAGGGGCAGACCCTTAACACTGAAGCTTTCTTT.

This clone was detected once. This chain links TRBV3-1 (or the pseudogene TRBV3-2) with TRBJ1-1, with D possibly matching TRBD1 (6 bases). The CDR3 loop spans 15 amino acids. V was clipped by 3 bases and J by 6 bases, with 17 bases between them. Germline CDR1 is LGHDT and CDR2 is YNNKEL (reference sequence). CDR3 region: CASSQPGQRNAEAFF. The CDR3 bases are TGTGCCAGCAGCCAGCCAGGACAGCGAAACGCTGAAGCTTTCTTT.

J is TRBJ1-2 and V is TRBV4-1; possibly TRBD1 for D (6 bases). Between the trimmed V and J ends, which lost 1 base and 6 bases, there was a span of 15 bases. The V gene's germline CDR1 is MGHRA and CDR2 YSYEKL. The CDR3 loop spans 15 amino acids. Written as DNA, the CDR3 is TGCGCCAGCAGCCAAGCCGTCCCAAGGGGGGATGGCTACACCTTC. Amino acid sequence: CASSQAVPRGDGYTF.

The rearrangement joins TRBV6-5 to TRBJ2-2, with D unresolved. The germline V gene encodes CDR1 MNHEY and CDR2 SVGAGI. The CDR3 is 16 amino acids. The V end lost 3 bases, the J end lost 3 bases, and 14 bases lay between the germline ends. As DNA, the CDR3 is TGTGCCAGCAGTTATTCGCTGCGCCCCGACACCGGGGAGCTGTTTTTT. Protein product: CASSYSLRPDTGELFF.

V gene TRBV7-2 combines with J gene TRBJ2-7; a weak D match, TRBD1 (6 bases). The CDR3 length is 14 residues. V was shortened by 7 bases and J by 2 bases, with 15 bases between the two germline ends. Germline lookup yields CDR1 SGHTA and CDR2 FQGNSA. The CDR3 DNA follows: TGTGCCAGCAATTCATGGGACACCACCTACGAGCAGTACTTC. Amino acids: CASNSWDTTYEQYF.

Here the CDR3 reads CASSDWESTDTQYF. The CDR3 region has the DNA TGTGCCAGCAGTGATTGGGAATCCACAGATACGCAGTATTTT. J is TRBJ2-3 and V is TRBV6-1; D not certain. The CDR3 length is 14 residues. The ends were cut back, 3 bases at V and 2 bases at J, with 9 bases in the middle. CDR1 is MNHNS, CDR2 SASEGT, per germline.

The table lists this clone with a few counts. This chain links TRBV25-1 with TRBJ2-3; 8 bases align to TRBD1. Per germline, CDR1 MGHDK and CDR2 SYGVNS. With 4 bases clipped from V and 5 bases from J, the junction kept 8 bases outside the gene matches. The CDR3 runs 15 residues. CDR3 region: CASSVGDRGGDTQYF. CDR3 nucleotide sequence: TGTGCCAGCAGTGTAGGAGACAGGGGAGGAGATACGCAGTATTTT.

The chain carries TRBV7-2 and TRBJ2-7; 10 bases map to TRBD2. This CDR3 is 13 amino acids long. With V trimmed by 5 bases and J by 7 bases, 5 bases remained unmatched. CDR1 is SGHTA, CDR2 FQGNSA, per germline. The CDR3 here is CASSRRTSGEQYF. DNA for the CDR3: TGTGCCAGCAGCAGGCGGACTAGCGGTGAGCAGTACTTC.

The rearrangement joins TRBV5-5 to TRBJ2-7; D could derive from TRBD1 or TRBD2 (5 bases each). V lost 4 bases, J lost 4 bases, and 18 bases lay in between. Germline assignment: CDR1 SGHKS and CDR2 YYEKEE (reference sequence). CDR3 length: 15 residues. The CDR3 nucleotides are TGTGCCAGCAGCGGACCTCCGAGGGACGGATACGAGCAGTACTTC. This translates into CASSGPPRDGYEQYF. Variable domain in full (rest from reference TRBV5-5 and TRBJ2-7): DAGVTQSPTHLIKTRGQQVTLRCSPISGHKSVSWYQQVLGQGPQFIFQYYEKEERGRGNFPDRFSARQFPNYSSELNVNALLLGDSALYLCASSGPPRDGYEQYFGPGTRLTVT.

This clone was seen only once. V gene TRBV5-1 combines with J gene TRBJ1-1; 12 positions agree with TRBD1. Germline loops: CDR1 SGHRS, CDR2 YFSETQ. V was pared by 0 bases and J by 1 base, with 22 bases of the junction left unmatched. This CDR3 region has 23 residues. The CDR3 DNA sequence: TGCGCCAGCAGCTTGGCGGGGGCCTGGCGGGGACAGGGGGCAGGAAAGGAGAACACTGAAGCTTTCTTT. Protein sequence: CASSLAGAWRGQGAGKENTEAFF. The full variable domain, rest sourced from reference TRBV5-1 and TRBJ1-1, is KAGVTQTPRYLIKTRGQQVTLSCSPISGHRSVSWYQQTPGQGLQFLFEYFSETQRNKGNFPGRFSGRQFSNSRSEMNVSTLELGDSALYLCASSLAGAWRGQGAGKENTEAFFGQGTRLTVV.

The chain employs TRBV7-6 and TRBJ1-5; possible D gene TRBD1, 5 bases. The CDR3 extends over 15 amino acids. The germline CDR1 and CDR2 sequences are SGHVS and FNYEAQ. The V gene lost 1 base and the J gene lost 7 bases, with 14 bases spanning the gap. CDR3 DNA: TGTGCCAGCAGCTTAGACGGGGGGTATGGACAGCCCCAGCATTTT. It yields the protein CASSLDGGYGQPQHF. The whole variable domain, remainder taken from reference TRBV7-6 and TRBJ1-5, is GAGVSQSPRYKVTKRGQDVALRCDPISGHVSLYWYRQALGQGPEFLTYFNYEAQQDKSGLPNDRFSAERPEGSISTLTIQRTEQRDSAMYRCASSLDGGYGQPQHFGDGTRLSIL.

The chain employs TRBV6-5 and TRBJ2-5; 8 bases are shared with TRBD2. The CDR3 has 15 residues. Per the germline V gene, CDR1 is MNHEY and CDR2 is SVGAGI. The V gene end was trimmed by 5 bases and the J gene end by 6 bases; junction bases not matched to a gene: 11. CDR3 protein: CASSPGRAPQQTQYF. As DNA, the CDR3 is TGTGCCAGCAGTCCCGGGAGGGCCCCCCAGCAGACCCAGTACTTC.

This clone has just one count. The gene calls are TRBV2 and TRBJ1-6; the D gene is possibly TRBD1 (6 bases). V was clipped by 2 bases and J by 3 bases, with 17 bases between them. CDR1 SNHLY and CDR2 FYNNEI come from the germline V gene. This CDR3 contains 18 residues. CDR3: CASSETGGQPIYNSPLHF. In nucleotides, the CDR3 is TGTGCCAGCAGTGAAACGGGAGGACAGCCGATCTATAATTCACCCCTCCACTTT.

This chain joins TRBV18 and TRBJ1-1; D uncertain. There are 13 residues in the CDR3. Trimming shortened V by 5 bases and J by 2 bases, and 9 bases separated the two germline ends. Germline CDR1 KGHSH, CDR2 LQKENI. The CDR3 coding sequence is TGTGCCAGCTCAATGAGGAGTAACACTGAAGCTTTCTTT. Translated: CASSMRSNTEAFF.

The chain joins TRBV6-5 to TRBJ1-2, with TRBD1 matching 8 bases. The CDR3 covers 16 residues. Germline V gives CDR1 MNHEY, CDR2 SVGAGI. After removal of 2 bases from V and 4 bases from J, the junction contained 9 bases not matched to a gene. CDR3 DNA sequence: TGTGCCAGCAGTTACGGGGCAGGGGGCCGGGGCTATGGCTACACCTTC. Translated, it gives CASSYGAGGRGYGYTF.

The J gene is TRBJ2-7, the V gene TRBV15; D is uncertain. The V gene's germline CDR1 is LNHNV and CDR2 YYDKDF (reference sequence). This CDR3 region has 14 residues. The V gene lost 0 bases and the J gene lost 3 bases, with 9 bases spanning the gap. The CDR3 sequence: CATSRDFLNYEQYF. The CDR3 coding sequence is TGTGCCACCAGCAGAGATTTTCTGAACTACGAGCAGTACTTC.

A single count supports this clone. Since no conserved phenylalanine or tryptophan closes the CDR3, a read error is the likely cause. No DNA is shown, since the ends of the CDR3 on it are uncertain; the CDR3 is the one TCRdb lists. This sequence joins TRBV5-8 and TRBJ2-4. Germline-derived CDR1 and CDR2 are SGHTS and YDEGEE. The CDR3 is 14 amino acids long, termini counted. The CDR3 sequence is CASSLVSGVTSFGL.